Listed below are T cell receptor beta chains from one sample, sequenced in a study of spatial heterogeneity in lung cancer. From the 5' RACE reads, TCRdb called clonotypes with MiXCR, one entry per CDR3 protein. The sample holds about 85,000 distinct CDR3 sequences, about a fifth seen once. The sample here was PBMCs, taken at surgery. These receptors all come from a male donor with early-stage non-small cell lung cancer. CDR3s include the opening cysteine and the closing phenylalanine or tryptophan. Size is omitted from some rows. Given values are once, few, many or a class for expanded clones.

v_call	clone_size	cdr3_aa
TRBV12-3/TRBV12-4	NA	CASRLQMNTEAFF
TRBV7-9	NA	CASSPPGSSYNSPLHF
TRBV2	NA	CASSVSSGELFF
TRBV7-6	NA	CASSLGVSSYEQYF
TRBV5-1	NA	CASRSPGTSANEQFF
TRBV24-1	NA	CATSDTGTGGGYTF
TRBV7-2	many	CASRPTVNTEAFF
TRBV29-1	once	CSVSHGTLPDETQYF
TRBV30	few	CAWSVGIAGDSWEETQYF
TRBV7-2	few	CASSPGARDRGLLAEAFF